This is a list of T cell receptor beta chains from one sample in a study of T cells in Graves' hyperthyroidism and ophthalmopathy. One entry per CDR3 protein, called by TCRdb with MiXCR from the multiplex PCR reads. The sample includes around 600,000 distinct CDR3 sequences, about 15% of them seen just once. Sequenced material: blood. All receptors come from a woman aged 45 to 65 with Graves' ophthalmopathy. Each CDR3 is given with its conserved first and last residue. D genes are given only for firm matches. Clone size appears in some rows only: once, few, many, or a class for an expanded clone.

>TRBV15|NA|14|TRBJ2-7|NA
CATSTRRSSYEQYF
TGTGCCACCAGCACCCGACGGAGCTCCTACGAGCAGTACTTC
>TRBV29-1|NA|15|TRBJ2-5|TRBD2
CSVEAGTSGQETQYF
TGCAGCGTTGAAGCCGGGACTAGCGGCCAAGAGACCCAGTACTTC
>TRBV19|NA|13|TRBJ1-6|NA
CASNRVGNSPLHF
TGTGCCAGTAATCGTGTGGGGAACTCACCCCTCCACTTT
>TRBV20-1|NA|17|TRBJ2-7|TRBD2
CSVSQGLAGPGSYEQYF
TGCAGTGTTTCACAGGGACTAGCGGGACCAGGCTCCTACGAGCAGTACTTC
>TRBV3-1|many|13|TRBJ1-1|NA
CASSRGGRTEAFF
TGTGCCAGCAGCCGAGGGGGGAGGACTGAAGCTTTCTTT
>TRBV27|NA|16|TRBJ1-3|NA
CASSPSGTSSGNTIYF
TGTGCCAGCAGTCCCTCGGGAACTAGCTCTGGAAACACCATATATTTT
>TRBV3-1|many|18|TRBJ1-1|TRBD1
CASSQYSGGLQRNTEAFF
TGTGCCAGCAGCCAATACTCAGGGGGCCTTCAAAGGAACACTGAAGCTTTCTTT
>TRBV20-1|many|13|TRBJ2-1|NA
CSARDLWGNEQFF
TGCAGTGCTAGAGATCTTTGGGGGAATGAGCAGTTCTTC
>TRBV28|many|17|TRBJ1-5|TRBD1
CASNEHRGLGSNQPQHF
TGTGCCAGCAACGAACACAGGGGGCTGGGGAGCAATCAGCCCCAGCATTTT
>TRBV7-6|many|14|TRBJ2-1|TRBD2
CASSATSGSYEQFF
TGTGCCAGCAGCGCGACTAGCGGGTCCTATGAGCAGTTCTTC
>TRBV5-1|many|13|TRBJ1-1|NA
CASSTGMNTEAFF
TGCGCCAGCAGTACGGGGATGAACACTGAAGCTTTCTTT
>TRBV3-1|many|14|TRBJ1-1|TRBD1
CASSPRQGNTEAFF
TGTGCCAGCAGCCCCAGACAGGGAAACACTGAAGCTTTCTTT
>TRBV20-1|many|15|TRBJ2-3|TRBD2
CSASPLAGVGDTQYF
TGCAGTGCTAGCCCTCTAGCGGGAGTTGGAGATACGCAGTATTTT
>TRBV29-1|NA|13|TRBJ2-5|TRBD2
CSVGGRVAETQYF
TGCAGCGTTGGCGGGAGAGTAGCAGAGACCCAGTACTTC
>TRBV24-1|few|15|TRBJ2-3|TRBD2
CATSDRSGSFDTQYF
TGTGCCACCAGTGATCGGAGCGGGAGCTTCGATACGCAGTATTTT
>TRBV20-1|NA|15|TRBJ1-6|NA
CSAKRLLTKDSPLHF
TGCAGTGCTAAGAGACTCCTCACCAAAGATTCACCCCTCCACTTT
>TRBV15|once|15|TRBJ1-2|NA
CATSRPTDSNYGYTF
TGTGCCACCAGCAGACCTACGGACAGCAACTATGGCTACACCTTC
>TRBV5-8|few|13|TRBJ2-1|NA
CASSLPRSYEQFF
TGTGCCAGCAGCTTGCCGAGGAGCTATGAGCAGTTCTTC
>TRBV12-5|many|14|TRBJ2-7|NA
CASGFGDSRQEQYF
TGTGCTAGTGGTTTTGGGGATTCAAGGCAAGAGCAGTACTTC
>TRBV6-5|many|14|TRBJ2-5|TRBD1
CASSYDRGRETQYF
TGTGCCAGCAGTTACGACAGGGGGCGAGAGACCCAGTACTTC
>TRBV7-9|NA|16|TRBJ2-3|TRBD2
CASSFLGGRTVDTQYF
TGTGCCAGCAGCTTTCTTGGCGGGAGGACAGTAGATACGCAGTATTTT
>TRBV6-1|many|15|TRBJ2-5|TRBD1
CASKDRGHPGETQYF
TGTGCCAGCAAGGACAGGGGCCATCCCGGAGAGACCCAGTACTTC
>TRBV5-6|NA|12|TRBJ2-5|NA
CASSYDLETQYF
TGTGCCAGCAGCTATGATTTGGAGACCCAGTACTTC
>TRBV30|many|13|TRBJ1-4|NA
CAWGLRYGEKLFF
TGTGCCTGGGGGCTGCGGTACGGGGAAAAACTGTTTTTT
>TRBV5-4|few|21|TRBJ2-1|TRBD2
CASSLEPHISGRPSSYNEQFF
TGTGCCAGCAGCTTGGAGCCACATATTAGCGGGAGGCCCAGCTCCTACAATGAGCAGTTCTTC
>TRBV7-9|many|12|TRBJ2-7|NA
CASGGGAYEQYF
TGTGCCAGCGGTGGGGGCGCCTACGAGCAGTACTTC
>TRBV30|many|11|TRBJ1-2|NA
CAWTGSDGYTF
TGTGCCTGGACAGGGTCGGATGGCTACACCTTC
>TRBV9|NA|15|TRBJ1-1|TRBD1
CASSVAQGANTEAFF
TGTGCCAGCAGCGTGGCACAGGGGGCGAACACTGAAGCTTTCTTT
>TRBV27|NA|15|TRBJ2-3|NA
CASSLRWTSGDTQYF
TGTGCCAGCAGTTTACGGTGGACGAGCGGAGATACGCAGTATTTT
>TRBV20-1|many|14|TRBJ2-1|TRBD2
CSARVLAGSNEQFF
TGCAGTGCTAGAGTACTAGCGGGGAGCAATGAGCAGTTCTTC
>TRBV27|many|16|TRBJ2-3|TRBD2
CASSLGGAPITDTQYF
TGTGCCAGCAGTTTGGGAGGGGCCCCCATCACAGATACGCAGTATTTT
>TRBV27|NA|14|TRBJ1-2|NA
CASSPDKTNYGYTF
TGTGCCAGCAGTCCAGACAAAACCAACTATGGCTACACCTTC
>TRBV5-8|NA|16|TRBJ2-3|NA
CASSPGQRASTDTQYF
TGTGCCAGCAGCCCCGGACAGCGGGCCAGCACAGATACGCAGTATTTT
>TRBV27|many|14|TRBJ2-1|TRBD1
CASSFRGRINEQFF
TGTGCCAGCAGCTTCAGGGGGCGCATCAATGAGCAGTTCTTC
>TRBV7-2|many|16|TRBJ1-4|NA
CASSLGRATTNEKLFF
TGTGCCAGCAGCTTAGGTCGAGCGACAACTAATGAAAAACTGTTTTTT
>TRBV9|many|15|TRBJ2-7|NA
CASSVAPVGQPEQYF
TGTGCCAGCAGCGTAGCCCCGGTGGGGCAGCCCGAGCAGTACTTC
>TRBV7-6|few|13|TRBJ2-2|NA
CASSLIYTGELFF
TGTGCCAGCAGCTTAATCTACACCGGGGAGCTGTTTTTT
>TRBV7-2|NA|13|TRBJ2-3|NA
CASGSGVGDTQYF
TGTGCCAGCGGCAGTGGGGTTGGGGATACGCAGTATTTT
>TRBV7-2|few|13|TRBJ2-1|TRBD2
CASRKLAGSEQFF
TGTGCCAGCAGGAAACTAGCGGGATCTGAGCAGTTCTTC
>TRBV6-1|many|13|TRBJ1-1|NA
CASSWTGDTEAFF
TGTGCCAGCAGTTGGACCGGGGACACTGAAGCTTTCTTT
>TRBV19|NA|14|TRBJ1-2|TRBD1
CASSIRGTDYGYTF
TGTGCCAGTAGTATTAGGGGGACAGACTATGGCTACACCTTC
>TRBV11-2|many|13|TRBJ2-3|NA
CASSFERTDTQYF
TGTGCCAGCAGCTTTGAACGCACAGATACGCAGTATTTT
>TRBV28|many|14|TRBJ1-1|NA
CASRGRSWDTEAFF
TGTGCCAGCAGGGGACGCTCATGGGACACTGAAGCTTTCTTT
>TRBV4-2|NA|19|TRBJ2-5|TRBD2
CASSQGRGTGLAGGETQYF
TGTGCCAGCAGCCAAGGGAGGGGGACGGGACTAGCGGGAGGAGAGACCCAGTACTTC
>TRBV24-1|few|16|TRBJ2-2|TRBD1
CATSDPGGRLTGELFF
TGTGCCACCAGTGATCCAGGGGGTCGGTTGACCGGGGAGCTGTTTTTT
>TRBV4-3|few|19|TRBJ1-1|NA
CASSPDDLGTLTEGTEAFF
TGCGCCAGCAGCCCAGACGATCTCGGGACACTCACCGAGGGGACTGAAGCTTTCTTT
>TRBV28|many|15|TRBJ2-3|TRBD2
CASSLWRESGDTQYF
TGTGCCAGCAGTTTATGGCGGGAGTCAGGAGATACGCAGTATTTT
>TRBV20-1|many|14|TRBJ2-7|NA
CSAGIRDESYEQYF
TGCAGTGCTGGTATCCGGGACGAATCCTACGAGCAGTACTTC
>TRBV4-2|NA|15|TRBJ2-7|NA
CASSQGGGGPYEQYF
TGTGCCAGCAGCCAAGGTGGAGGGGGACCCTACGAGCAGTACTTC